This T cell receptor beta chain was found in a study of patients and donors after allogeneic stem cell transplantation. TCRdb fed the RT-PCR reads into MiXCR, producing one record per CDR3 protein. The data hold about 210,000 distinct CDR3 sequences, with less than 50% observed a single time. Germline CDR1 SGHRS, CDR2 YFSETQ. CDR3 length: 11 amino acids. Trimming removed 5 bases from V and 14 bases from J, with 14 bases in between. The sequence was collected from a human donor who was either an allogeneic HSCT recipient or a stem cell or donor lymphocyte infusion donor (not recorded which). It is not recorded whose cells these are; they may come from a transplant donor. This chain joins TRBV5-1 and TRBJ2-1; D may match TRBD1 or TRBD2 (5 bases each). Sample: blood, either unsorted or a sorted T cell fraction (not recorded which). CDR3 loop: CASRGMGEKFF. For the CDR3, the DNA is TGCGCCAGCAGAGGAATGGGGGAAAAGTTCTTC. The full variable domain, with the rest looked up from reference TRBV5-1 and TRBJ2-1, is KAGVTQTPRYLIKTRGQQVTLSCSPISGHRSVSWYQQTPGQGLQFLFEYFSETQRNKGNFPGRFSGRQFSNSRSEMNVSTLELGDSALYLCASRGMGEKFFGPGTRLTVL.